The 30 T cell receptor beta chains below come from one sample, sequenced in a study of blood T cell repertoires in COVID-19. Repertoires were generated with immunoSEQ multiplex PCR, while TCRdb's copy carries only in-frame clones and drops some. The sample contains more than 95,000 clones, about 80% of which appear only once. The sequencing sample was made of peripheral blood. The receptors come from an older man with active or convalescent COVID-19.

J is TRBJ2-1 and V is TRBV7-3, with a weak D call TRBD2 (5 bases). The CDR3 is made up of 14 amino acids. The germline V gene encodes CDR1 SGHTA and CDR2 FQGTGA. V shed 2 bases and J shed 7 bases, with 12 bases lying between them. CDR3 loop: CASSLASSTNEQFF. For the CDR3, the DNA is TGTGCCAGCAGCTTAGCCTCTAGCACGAATGAGCAGTTCTTC.

The chain uses TRBV5-5 and TRBJ1-2; tentative D call: TRBD1 (6 bases). The CDR3 consists of 14 residues. The germline V gene has CDR1 SGHKS and CDR2 YYEKEE (reference sequence). Trimming took off 3 bases at V and 4 bases at J, with 13 bases between the two ends. CDR3 protein: CASSYVPGAYGYTF. CDR3 bases: TGTGCCAGCAGCTATGTACCAGGGGCCTATGGCTACACCTTC. Full variable domain (outside the CDR3, taken from reference TRBV5-5 and TRBJ1-2): DAGVTQSPTHLIKTRGQQVTLRCSPISGHKSVSWYQQVLGQGPQFIFQYYEKEERGRGNFPDRFSARQFPNYSSELNVNALLLGDSALYLCASSYVPGAYGYTFGSGTRLTVV.

This clone has at least ten counts. The chain employs TRBV19 and TRBJ2-7, with TRBD2 as a possible D gene (6 bases). V was clipped by 10 bases and J by 3 bases, with 13 bases between them. This CDR3 has 12 amino acids. Germline V gives CDR1 LNHDA, CDR2 SQIVND (reference sequence). The CDR3 sequence is CATRDLGYEQYF. The CDR3 region has the DNA TGTGCCACCAGGGACTTAGGCTACGAGCAGTACTTC.

The chain uses TRBV5-1 and TRBJ1-1; D remains ambiguous. V lost 0 bases, J lost 4 bases, and 13 bases lay in between. The germline V gene has CDR1 SGHRS and CDR2 YFSETQ. This CDR3 has 15 residues. The CDR3 here is CASSLDRGSGTEAFF. For the CDR3, the DNA is TGCGCCAGCAGCTTGGATCGGGGTAGCGGCACTGAAGCTTTCTTT.

V gene TRBV27 combines with J gene TRBJ1-5, with TRBD1 matching over 9 bases. V gave up 6 bases and J gave up 3 bases; unmatched junction bases: 15. The CDR3 length is 18 residues. Germline loops: CDR1 MNHEY, CDR2 SMNVEV (reference sequence). CDR3 residues: CASRYGTGPLPPNQPQHF. Here the CDR3 DNA reads TGTGCCAGCAGATACGGGACAGGGCCTTTACCCCCCAATCAGCCCCAGCATTTT.

The V gene is TRBV28, the J gene TRBJ1-4; 7 bases agree with TRBD1. This CDR3 is 15 amino acids long. Germline V gene data show CDR1 as MDHEN and CDR2 as SYDVKM. J gave up 6 bases and V 6 bases, and 10 bases lay outside the gene matches. CDR3 DNA: TGTGCCAGCAGCGGGGCCGGGACAGAACATGAAAAACTGTTTTTT. As protein: CASSGAGTEHEKLFF. The entire variable domain, with the rest obtained from reference TRBV28 and TRBJ1-4, is as follows: DVKVTQSSRYLVKRTGEKVFLECVQDMDHENMFWYRQDPGLGLRLIYFSYDVKMKEKGDIPEGYSVSREKKERFSLILESASTNQTSMYLCASSGAGTEHEKLFFGSGTQLSVL.

This rearrangement joins TRBV5-5 to TRBJ1-6, with TRBD1 as a possible D gene (6 bases). The CDR3 runs to 15 residues. From germline, CDR1 is SGHKS and CDR2 YYEKEE (reference sequence). Trimming took 3 bases from V and 5 from J, leaving 12 bases between them. CDR3 DNA sequence: TGTGCCAGCAGCTCAAACAGGGTCCATAATTCACCCCTCCACTTT. Residues: CASSSNRVHNSPLHF.

The rearrangement links TRBV28 to TRBJ2-2; tentatively, D is TRBD1 (6 bases). The CDR3 has 14 amino acids. Trimming removed 4 bases at V and 5 bases at J, with 11 bases between. Germline loops: CDR1 MDHEN, CDR2 SYDVKM. Written as DNA, the CDR3 is TGTGCCAGCAGTTCGACAGGATATACCGGGGAGCTGTTTTTT. Translated: CASSSTGYTGELFF. The full variable domain, in which reference TRBV28 and TRBJ2-2 provide the parts outside the CDR3, is DVKVTQSSRYLVKRTGEKVFLECVQDMDHENMFWYRQDPGLGLRLIYFSYDVKMKEKGDIPEGYSVSREKKERFSLILESASTNQTSMYLCASSSTGYTGELFFGEGSRLTVL.

Written as DNA, the CDR3 is TGCGCCAGCAGCCAAGGGGACATTGGGACTAGCGGGCAGGCCTACGAGCAGTACTTC. As protein: CASSQGDIGTSGQAYEQYF. The chain is built from TRBV4-1 and TRBJ2-7; TRBD2 agrees at 12 bases. V was clipped by 1 base and J by 2 bases; unmatched bases: 12. Germline V gene sequence: CDR1 MGHRA, CDR2 YSYEKL. CDR3 length: 19 residues.

The rearrangement links TRBV3-1 (or the pseudogene TRBV3-2) to TRBJ1-5; D may be TRBD1 (5 bases). Deletions cut 0 bases from V and 12 bases from J, with 9 bases between. The CDR3 spans 12 residues. CDR1 is LGHDT and CDR2 is YNNKEL in the germline V gene (reference sequence). The CDR3 DNA sequence: TGTGCCAGCAGCCAAGAGGGGCGCCTCCAGCATTTT. Translated, it gives CASSQEGRLQHF.

The chain joins TRBV6-5 to TRBJ1-1; TRBD1 is a possible D gene (5 bases). The CDR3 covers 14 residues. Germline V gene lookup returns CDR1 MNHEY and CDR2 SVGAGI. Between the trimmed V and J ends, which lost 4 bases and 7 bases, there was a span of 16 bases. The CDR3 spells CASSSGHLYGEAFF. The DNA for the CDR3 is TGTGCCAGCAGTTCCGGACACCTTTATGGTGAAGCTTTCTTT.

The chain has TRBV9 and TRBJ1-3; D not resolved. CDR1 SGDLS and CDR2 YYNGEE come from the germline V gene. Trimming removed 0 bases at V and 4 bases at J, with 14 bases between. The CDR3 extends over 16 amino acids. The CDR3 DNA reads TGTGCCAGCAGCGTAGTCGCAGGAGCGGAAGGAAACACCATATATTTT. Its translation is CASSVVAGAEGNTIYF.

The rearrangement uses TRBV5-6 and TRBJ2-5; 10 bases map to TRBD2. CDR3 size: 14 residues. The germline V gene encodes CDR1 SGHDT and CDR2 YYEEEE. V shed 4 bases, J shed 3 bases, and the junction held 3 bases outside the gene matches. CDR3 nucleotides: TGTGCCAGCAGCACCGGACTAGCGGAAGAGACCCAGTACTTC. Translating gives CASSTGLAEETQYF.

The chain uses TRBV27 and TRBJ2-7; 10 bases fit TRBD1. The germline V gene encodes CDR1 MNHEY and CDR2 SMNVEV (reference sequence). V lost 6 bases, J lost 3 bases, and 2 bases stayed unmatched. CDR3 length: 13 amino acids. The CDR3 is CASRGQGIYEQYF. Written as DNA, the CDR3 is TGTGCCAGCAGGGGACAGGGGATCTACGAGCAGTACTTC.

The chain couples TRBV11-3 to TRBJ2-5; TRBD2 agrees at 11 bases. Germline CDR1 and CDR2: SGHNT and YENEEA. The CDR3 is made up of 17 amino acids. The V segment lost 4 bases and the J segment 5 bases; nucleotides outside the gene matches: 12. CDR3: CASSSLAGGPVGETQYF. CDR3 coding DNA: TGTGCCAGCAGCTCTTTAGCGGGGGGGCCAGTAGGGGAGACCCAGTACTTC.

The rearrangement uses TRBV9 and TRBJ2-1, with unresolved D. There are 12 residues in the CDR3. The germline gives CDR1 SGDLS, CDR2 YYNGEE. V was pared by 4 bases and J by 1 base, with 3 bases between. The CDR3 loop is CASSPSYNEQFF. CDR3 in DNA: TGTGCCAGCAGCCCTTCCTACAATGAGCAGTTCTTC.

The table lists this clone with a few counts. J is TRBJ1-2 and V is TRBV6-5; a possible D gene is TRBD1 (5 bases). The CDR3 extends over 12 amino acids. Between the trimmed V and J ends, which lost 6 bases and 4 bases, there was a span of 9 bases. Germline V lookup: CDR1 MNHEY, CDR2 SVGAGI. The CDR3 bases are TGTGCCAGCAGCTCCGACAGCTATGGCTACACCTTC. Amino acids: CASSSDSYGYTF.

The chain links TRBV12-3 or TRBV12-4 to TRBJ2-7; D remains unclear. V lost 6 bases and J 4 bases, leaving 7 bases between the germline ends. CDR3 length: 11 amino acids. In DNA, the CDR3 is TGTGCCAGCAGCCCCAATTACGAGCAGTACTTC. This codes for CASSPNYEQYF.

The chain couples TRBV6-5 to TRBJ2-5, with TRBD1 matching 9 bases. The germline CDR1 and CDR2 sequences are MNHEY and SVGAGI. V dropped 6 bases and J dropped 4; count of bases not matched to a gene: 3. The CDR3 is made up of 13 amino acids. CDR3 in amino acids: CASRGTGTETQYF. As DNA, the CDR3 is TGTGCCAGCAGGGGGACAGGGACAGAGACCCAGTACTTC.

A few counts support this clone. The chain combines TRBV6-5 with TRBJ1-5; D is perhaps TRBD1 (6 bases). Germline V gene sequence: CDR1 MNHEY, CDR2 SVGAGI. V was clipped by 7 bases and J by 2 bases, with 12 bases between them. This CDR3 has 14 amino acids. CDR3 in DNA: TGTGCCAGCAAGGACAGCTTGGGCAATCAGCCCCAGCATTTT. This gives the protein CASKDSLGNQPQHF.

The rearrangement uses TRBV5-6 and TRBJ2-3; D unresolved. Germline V gene data show CDR1 as SGHDT and CDR2 as YYEEEE. V lost 0 bases and J 4 bases, leaving 6 bases between the germline ends. The CDR3 has 13 amino acids. The CDR3 nucleotides are TGTGCCAGCAGCTTGGCGACTCCAGATACGCAGTATTTT. Its protein product is CASSLATPDTQYF.

This clone appeared a few times. The chain recombines TRBV18 with TRBJ2-7, with D uncertain. The germline V gene encodes CDR1 KGHSH and CDR2 LQKENI. The CDR3 spans 13 residues. V gave up 3 bases and J gave up 1 base, with 7 bases separating them. CDR3 residues: CASSPAPSYEQYF. The DNA for the CDR3 is TGTGCCAGCTCACCGGCCCCGTCCTACGAGCAGTACTTC.

The V call is TRBV11-3, the J call TRBJ1-1; no firm D call. The germline gives CDR1 SGHNT, CDR2 YENEEA. Deletions cut 1 base from V and 7 bases from J, with 13 bases between. The CDR3 totals 14 residues. CDR3: CASSLAGLYGEAFF. In nucleotides, the CDR3 is TGTGCCAGCAGCTTAGCAGGACTGTACGGTGAAGCTTTCTTT.

CDR3 sequence (DNA): TGTGCCAGCAGTTATATCGCCAACAGACGGGGGTTCCAAGAGACCCAGTACTTC. Encoded protein: CASSYIANRRGFQETQYF. V usage is TRBV6-2 or TRBV6-3 and J usage is TRBJ2-5, with a possible D match to TRBD2 (6 bases). The CDR3 has 18 residues. CDR1 is MNHEY, CDR2 SVGEGT, per germline. With 3 bases removed from V and 1 base from J, the gap between germline ends came to 21 bases.

This chain uses TRBV5-8 with TRBJ2-7; 9 nucleotides match TRBD1. The CDR3 totals 17 residues. Germline trimming cut 0 bases from V and 1 base from J; bases unmatched to any gene: 8. Germline V gives CDR1 SGHTS, CDR2 YDEGEE. The CDR3 bases are TGTGCCAGCAGCTTGGGAGGGACAGGGAGATCTTCCTACGAGCAGTACTTC. It yields the protein CASSLGGTGRSSYEQYF. Full variable domain (outside the CDR3, taken from reference TRBV5-8 and TRBJ2-7): EAGVTQSPTHLIKTRGQQATLRCSPISGHTSVYWYQQALGLGLQFLLWYDEGEERNRGNFPPRFSGRQFPNYSSELNVNALELEDSALYLCASSLGGTGRSSYEQYFGPGTRLTVT.

The rearrangement joins TRBV10-3 to TRBJ1-5; the match to TRBD1 covers 10 bases. Trimming at V came to 6 bases and at J to 6 bases, leaving 14 bases not matched to a gene. The CDR3 spans 17 residues. Per germline, CDR1 ENHRY and CDR2 SYGVKD. DNA for the CDR3: TGTGCCATCAGCCCGACCGGGACAGGGGTGGTGGGTCAGCCCCAGCATTTT. The encoded protein is CAISPTGTGVVGQPQHF.

This chain connects TRBV5-1 to TRBJ2-6; D not certain. V gave up 5 bases and J gave up 0 bases, with 6 bases separating them. Germline CDR1 and CDR2: SGHRS and YFSETQ. There are 14 residues in the CDR3. The CDR3 nucleotides are TGCGCCAGCAGTGATAGCTCTGGGGCCAACGTCCTGACTTTC. This sequence encodes CASSDSSGANVLTF. Based on the CDR3 plus reference TRBV5-1 and TRBJ2-6, the full variable domain is KAGVTQTPRYLIKTRGQQVTLSCSPISGHRSVSWYQQTPGQGLQFLFEYFSETQRNKGNFPGRFSGRQFSNSRSEMNVSTLELGDSALYLCASSDSSGANVLTFGAGSRLTVL.

This clone was counted a few times. The chain links TRBV6-2 or TRBV6-3 to TRBJ1-1; TRBD1 matches 9 bases. The CDR3 sequence is 14 residues long. With V trimmed by 4 bases and J by 8 bases, 8 bases remained unmatched. CDR1 MNHEY and CDR2 SVGEGT come from the germline V gene. CDR3 in amino acids: CASSLGQGGSEAFF. The CDR3 DNA is TGTGCCAGCAGTTTGGGACAGGGAGGTTCGGAAGCTTTCTTT.

V usage is TRBV7-8 and J usage is TRBJ2-7, with TRBD2 as a possible D gene (6 bases). Germline loops: CDR1 SGHVS, CDR2 FQNEAQ. CDR3 length equals 18 residues. Trimming left V 6 bases short and J 0 bases short, with 24 bases between. CDR3 sequence (DNA): TGTGCCAGCAGGGCGAGGCGAACTAGCCAACAATACTCCTACGAGCAGTACTTC. Translation: CASRARRTSQQYSYEQYF.

The V call is TRBV7-2, the J call TRBJ2-1; D call uncertain. The CDR3 extends over 16 amino acids. Germline V gene data show CDR1 as SGHTA and CDR2 as FQGNSA. Trimming removed 3 bases at V and 0 bases at J, with 12 bases between. The CDR3 region has the DNA TGTGCCAGCAGCTTCGCGTCACAGAGCTCCTACAATGAGCAGTTCTTC. As protein: CASSFASQSSYNEQFF.